The 4 T cell receptor beta chains reported below all come from one sample, sequenced in a study of cytomegalovirus exposure and HLA in healthy donors. In the PCR, 60 Vbeta and 13 Jbeta primers were used. The data were produced by immunoSEQ multiplex PCR, yet TCRdb's version contains in-frame clones alone and is incomplete. Seen here are 100,000 to 150,000 clones, 17% observed once, and the top ten hold approximately 2.6%. Sequenced sample: PBMCs. These receptors all stem from a female donor in good health and CMV-seropositive.

This clone was recorded a few times. J is TRBJ2-1 and V is TRBV5-4; 13 bases are a match to TRBD2. Germline CDR1 and CDR2: SGHNT and YYREEE (reference sequence). Trimming removed 0 bases from V and 9 bases from J; junction bases left unmatched: 3. This CDR3 region has 15 residues. CDR3 nucleotide sequence: TGTGCCAGCAGCTTGGTACTAGCGGGGGGGCTTGAGCAGTTCTTC. It yields the protein CASSLVLAGGLEQFF.

This chain links TRBV28 with TRBJ1-5; tentatively, D is TRBD1 (6 bases). The V gene's germline CDR1 is MDHEN and CDR2 SYDVKM. Deletions cut 3 bases from V and 0 bases from J, with 9 bases between. The length of the CDR3 is 15 residues. The DNA of the CDR3 is TGTGCCAGCAGTTTTAAGGGGGATAGCAATCAGCCCCAGCATTTT. It yields the protein CASSFKGDSNQPQHF.

The chain employs TRBV19 and TRBJ1-5, with 9 bases identical to TRBD1. Germline CDR1 is LNHDA and CDR2 is SQIVND (reference sequence). The CDR3 loop spans 16 amino acids. Trimming removed 0 bases from V and 5 bases from J; junction bases left unmatched: 5. The CDR3, as DNA: TGTGCCAGTAGTATAGATTGGGGGGACAGGGATCAGCCCCAGCATTTT. This encodes CASSIDWGDRDQPQHF.

This clone was counted between two and nine times. The genes are TRBV19 and TRBJ2-7; D is possibly TRBD1 (6 bases). The V gene's germline CDR1 is LNHDA and CDR2 SQIVND (reference sequence). Trimming took 2 bases from V and 9 from J, leaving 23 bases between them. This CDR3 region has 16 residues. CDR3 sequence: CASSITFTGSSVRQYF. CDR3 DNA: TGTGCCAGTAGTATAACCTTCACAGGGTCAAGCGTTCGGCAGTACTTC.